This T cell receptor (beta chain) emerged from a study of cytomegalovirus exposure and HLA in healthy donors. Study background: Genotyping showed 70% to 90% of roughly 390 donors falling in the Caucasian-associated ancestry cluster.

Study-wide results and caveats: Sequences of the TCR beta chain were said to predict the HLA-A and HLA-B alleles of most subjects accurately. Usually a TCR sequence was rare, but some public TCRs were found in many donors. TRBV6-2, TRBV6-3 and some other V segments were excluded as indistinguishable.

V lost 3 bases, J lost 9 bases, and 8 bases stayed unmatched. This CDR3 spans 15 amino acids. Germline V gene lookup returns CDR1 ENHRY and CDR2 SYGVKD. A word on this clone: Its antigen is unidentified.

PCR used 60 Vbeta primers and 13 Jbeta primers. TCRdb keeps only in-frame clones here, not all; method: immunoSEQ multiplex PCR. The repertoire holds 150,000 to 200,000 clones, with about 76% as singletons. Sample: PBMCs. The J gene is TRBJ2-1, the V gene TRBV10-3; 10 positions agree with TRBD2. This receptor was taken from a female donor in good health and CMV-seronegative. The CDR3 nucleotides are TGTGCCATCAGTGAACTCCTAGCGGGAGTGCCTGAGCAGTTCTTC. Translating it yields CAISELLAGVPEQFF.